What follows is one T cell receptor beta chain and its context. Antigen: not known. These data belong to a study of cytomegalovirus exposure and HLA in healthy donors. Study-level findings and limits: Most observed TCR sequences were rare, whereas some public TCRs were detected in many donors.

The CDR3 is 14 residues long. V dropped 7 bases and J dropped 9 bases, with 16 bases sitting between them. Germline CDR1 is SNHLY and CDR2 is FYNNEI. 13 Jbeta primers and 60 Vbeta primers were used for the PCR. Method: immunoSEQ multiplex PCR; TCRdb's copy keeps in-frame clones and lacks some. The sample has some 42,000 clones, approximately 55% seen once; the top ten hold roughly an eighth. The sequence derives from a human donor in good health. Sequences were obtained from PBMCs. This chain uses TRBV2 with TRBJ1-6; tentatively, D is TRBD1 (6 bases). This CDR3 is CASIQRGGSSPLHF. The CDR3 region has the DNA TGTGCCAGCATCCAAAGGGGGGGTTCTTCACCCCTCCACTTT.